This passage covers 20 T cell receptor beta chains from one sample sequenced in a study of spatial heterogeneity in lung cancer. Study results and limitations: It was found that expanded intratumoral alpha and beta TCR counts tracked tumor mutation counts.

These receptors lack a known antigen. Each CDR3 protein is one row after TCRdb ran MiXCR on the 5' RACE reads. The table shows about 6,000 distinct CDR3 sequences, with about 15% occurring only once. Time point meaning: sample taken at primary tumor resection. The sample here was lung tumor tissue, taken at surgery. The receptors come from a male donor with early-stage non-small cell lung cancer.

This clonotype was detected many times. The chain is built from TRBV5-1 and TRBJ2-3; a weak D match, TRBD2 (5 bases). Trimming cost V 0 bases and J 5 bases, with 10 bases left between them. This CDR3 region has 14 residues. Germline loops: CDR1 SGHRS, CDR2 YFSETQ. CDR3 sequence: CASSLEGRGDTQYF. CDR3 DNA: TGCGCCAGCAGCTTGGAGGGCCGGGGAGATACGCAGTATTTT.

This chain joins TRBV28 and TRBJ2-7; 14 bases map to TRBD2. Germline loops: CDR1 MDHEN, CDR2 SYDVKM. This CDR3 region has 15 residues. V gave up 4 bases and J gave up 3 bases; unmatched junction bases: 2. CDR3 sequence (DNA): TGTGCCAGCAGTTCCGGGACTAGCGGGGGCTACGAGCAGTACTTC. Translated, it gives CASSSGTSGGYEQYF.

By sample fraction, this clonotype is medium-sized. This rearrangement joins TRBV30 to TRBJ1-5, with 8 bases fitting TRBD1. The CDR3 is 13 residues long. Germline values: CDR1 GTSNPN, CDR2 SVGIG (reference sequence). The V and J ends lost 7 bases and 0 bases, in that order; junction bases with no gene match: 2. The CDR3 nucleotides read TGTGCCTCCCAGGGGGCTAGCAATCAGCCCCAGCATTTT. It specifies CASQGASNQPQHF.

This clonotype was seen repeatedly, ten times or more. CDR3: CASSENPFRLTRGANTGELFF. The CDR3 DNA reads TGTGCCAGCAGTGAAAACCCCTTTCGACTTACTAGGGGCGCGAACACCGGGGAGCTGTTTTTT. V and J are TRBV6-1 and TRBJ2-2, with D perhaps matching TRBD1 or TRBD2 (5 bases each). This CDR3 contains 21 residues. Germline loops: CDR1 MNHNS, CDR2 SASEGT. Trimming cost V 2 bases and J 0 bases, with 25 bases left between them.

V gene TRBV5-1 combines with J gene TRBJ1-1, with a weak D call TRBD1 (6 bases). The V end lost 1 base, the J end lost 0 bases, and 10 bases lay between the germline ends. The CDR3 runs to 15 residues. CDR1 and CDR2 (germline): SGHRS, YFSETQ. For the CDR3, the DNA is TGCGCCAGCAGCTTGTTGACAGGCCTGAACACTGAAGCTTTCTTT. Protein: CASSLLTGLNTEAFF.

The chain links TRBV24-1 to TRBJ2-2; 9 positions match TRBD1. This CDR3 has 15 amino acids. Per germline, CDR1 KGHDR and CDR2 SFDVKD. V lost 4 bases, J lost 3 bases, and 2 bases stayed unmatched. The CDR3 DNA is TGTGCCACCAGTGACGGGACAGGGCACACCGGGGAGCTGTTTTTT. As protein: CATSDGTGHTGELFF.

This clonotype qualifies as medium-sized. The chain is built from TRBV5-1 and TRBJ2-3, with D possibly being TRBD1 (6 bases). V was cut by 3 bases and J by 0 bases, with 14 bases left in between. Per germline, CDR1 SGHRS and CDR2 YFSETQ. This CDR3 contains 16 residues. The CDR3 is CASSSTPGQSTDTQYF. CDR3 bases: TGCGCCAGCAGCTCAACCCCGGGACAAAGCACAGATACGCAGTATTTT.

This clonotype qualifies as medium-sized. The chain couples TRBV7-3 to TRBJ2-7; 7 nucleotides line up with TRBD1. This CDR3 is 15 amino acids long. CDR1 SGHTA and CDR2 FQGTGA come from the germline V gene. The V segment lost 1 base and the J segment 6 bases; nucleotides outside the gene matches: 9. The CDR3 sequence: CASSLSPGTVFEQYF. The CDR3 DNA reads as TGTGCCAGCAGCTTAAGCCCCGGGACAGTCTTCGAGCAGTACTTC.

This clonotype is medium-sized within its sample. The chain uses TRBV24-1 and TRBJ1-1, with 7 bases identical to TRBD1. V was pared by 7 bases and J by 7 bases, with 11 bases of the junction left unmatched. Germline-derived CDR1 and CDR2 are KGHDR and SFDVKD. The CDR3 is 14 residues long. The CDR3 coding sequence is TGTGCCACCAGCGCGACAGGGATCCCCAATGAAGCTTTCTTT. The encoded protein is CATSATGIPNEAFF.

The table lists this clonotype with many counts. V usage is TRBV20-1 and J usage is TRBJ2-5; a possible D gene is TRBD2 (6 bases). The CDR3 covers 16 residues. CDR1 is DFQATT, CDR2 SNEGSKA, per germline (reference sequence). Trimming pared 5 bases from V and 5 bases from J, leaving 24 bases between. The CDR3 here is CSAADGRLGGRETQYF. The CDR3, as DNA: TGCAGTGCTGCGGATGGGCGTCTCGGGGGAAGGGAGACCCAGTACTTC.

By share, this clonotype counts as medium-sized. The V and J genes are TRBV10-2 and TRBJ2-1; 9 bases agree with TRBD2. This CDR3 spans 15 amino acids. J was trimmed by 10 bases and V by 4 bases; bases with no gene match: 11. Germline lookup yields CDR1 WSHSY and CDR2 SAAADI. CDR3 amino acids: CASSASGGRAKEQFF. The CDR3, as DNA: TGCGCCAGCAGTGCTAGTGGCGGGAGGGCAAAGGAGCAGTTCTTC.

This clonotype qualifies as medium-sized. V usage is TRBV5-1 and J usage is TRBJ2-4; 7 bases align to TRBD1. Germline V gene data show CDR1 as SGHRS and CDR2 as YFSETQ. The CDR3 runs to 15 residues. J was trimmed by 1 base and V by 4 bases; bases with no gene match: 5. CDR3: CASSQDRAAKNIQYF. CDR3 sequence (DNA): TGCGCCAGCAGCCAAGACAGGGCGGCCAAAAACATTCAGTACTTC. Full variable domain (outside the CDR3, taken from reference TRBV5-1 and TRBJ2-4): KAGVTQTPRYLIKTRGQQVTLSCSPISGHRSVSWYQQTPGQGLQFLFEYFSETQRNKGNFPGRFSGRQFSNSRSEMNVSTLELGDSALYLCASSQDRAAKNIQYFGAGTRLSVL.

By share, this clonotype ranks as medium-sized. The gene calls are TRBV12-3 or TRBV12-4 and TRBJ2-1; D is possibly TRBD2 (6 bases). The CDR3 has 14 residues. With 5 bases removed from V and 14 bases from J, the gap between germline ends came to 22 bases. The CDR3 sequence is CASSPSMAGPGEFF. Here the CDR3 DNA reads TGTGCCAGCAGTCCCTCGATGGCGGGCCCGGGGGAGTTCTTC.

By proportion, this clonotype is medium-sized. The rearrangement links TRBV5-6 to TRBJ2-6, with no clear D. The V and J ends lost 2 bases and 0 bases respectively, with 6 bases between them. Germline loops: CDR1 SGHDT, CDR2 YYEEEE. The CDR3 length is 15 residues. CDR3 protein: CASSFGNSGANVLTF. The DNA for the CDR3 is TGTGCCAGCAGCTTTGGGAACTCTGGGGCCAACGTCCTGACTTTC.

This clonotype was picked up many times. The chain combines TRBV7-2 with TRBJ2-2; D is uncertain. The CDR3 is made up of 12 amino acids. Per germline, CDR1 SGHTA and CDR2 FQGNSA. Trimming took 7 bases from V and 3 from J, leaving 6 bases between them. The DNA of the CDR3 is TGTGCCAGCACCTATTACACCGGGGAGCTGTTTTTT. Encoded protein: CASTYYTGELFF.

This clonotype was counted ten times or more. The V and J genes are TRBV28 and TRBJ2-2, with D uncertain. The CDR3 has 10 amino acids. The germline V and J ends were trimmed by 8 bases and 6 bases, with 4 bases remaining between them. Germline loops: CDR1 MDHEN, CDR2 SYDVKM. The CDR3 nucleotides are TGTGCCAGCTTGTCCGGGGAGCTGTTTTTT. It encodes CASLSGELFF.

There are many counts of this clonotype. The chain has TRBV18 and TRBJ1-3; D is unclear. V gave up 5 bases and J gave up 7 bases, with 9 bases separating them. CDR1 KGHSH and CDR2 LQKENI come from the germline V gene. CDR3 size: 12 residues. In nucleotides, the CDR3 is TGTGCCAGCTCAGCCAAAGAGAACACCATATATTTT. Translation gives CASSAKENTIYF.

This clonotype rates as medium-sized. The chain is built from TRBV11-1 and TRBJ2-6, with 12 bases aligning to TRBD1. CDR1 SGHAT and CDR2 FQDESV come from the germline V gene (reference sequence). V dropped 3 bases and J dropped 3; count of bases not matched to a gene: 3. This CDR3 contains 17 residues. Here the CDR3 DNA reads TGTGCCAGCAGCTTCGGGACAGGGGGCTTTGGGGCCAACGTCCTGACTTTC. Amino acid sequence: CASSFGTGGFGANVLTF.

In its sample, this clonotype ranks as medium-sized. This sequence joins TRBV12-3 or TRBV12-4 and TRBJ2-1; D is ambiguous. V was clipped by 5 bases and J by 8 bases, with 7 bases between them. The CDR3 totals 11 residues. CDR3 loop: CASSQDDEQFF. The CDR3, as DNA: TGTGCCAGCAGTCAGGATGATGAGCAGTTCTTC.

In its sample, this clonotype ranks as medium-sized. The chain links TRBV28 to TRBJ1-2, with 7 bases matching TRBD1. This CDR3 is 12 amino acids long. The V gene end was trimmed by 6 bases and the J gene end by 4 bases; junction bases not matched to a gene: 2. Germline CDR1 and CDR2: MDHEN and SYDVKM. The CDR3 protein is CASSRQGYGYTF. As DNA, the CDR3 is TGTGCCAGCAGCCGACAGGGCTATGGCTACACCTTC.